This is a list of T cell receptor beta chains from one sample in a study of sequential checkpoint blockade in melanoma. Assay: immunoSEQ multiplex PCR; the TCRdb copy retains only in-frame clones and omits some. The sample lists just under 20,000 clones, about 81% occurring once. Sequenced here: CD8+ T cells sorted from blood (inferred from file names), sampled from a patient given nivolumab and ipilimumab in sequence. These receptors came from a human donor with melanoma. Each CDR3 is given with its conserved first and last residue. A D gene is named only where the DNA matches it firmly. Clone size is given for some rows only: seen once, a few or many times, or a class if the clone is expanded.

>TRBJ2-7|once|NA|TRBV28
CASSLYTEYEQYF
TGTGCCAGCAGTTTGTATACAGAATACGAGCAGTACTTC
>TRBJ2-7|NA|TRBD2|TRBV6-5
CASSYSTSSDEQYF
TGTGCCAGCAGTTACTCGACTAGCAGCGACGAGCAGTACTTC
>TRBJ1-5|NA|NA|TRBV6-1
CASSGENSLFYQPQHF
TGTGCCAGCAGTGGCGAGAACAGCCTTTTCTATCAGCCCCAGCATTTT
>TRBJ1-1|NA|NA|TRBV29-1
CSVIAAEAFF
TGCAGCGTTATAGCGGCTGAAGCTTTCTTT
>TRBJ2-7|NA|TRBD2|TRBV5-4
CASSLGIAGEFYEQYF
TGTGCCAGCAGCTTGGGTATAGCGGGAGAGTTCTACGAGCAGTACTTC
>TRBJ1-1|NA|TRBD1|TRBV19
CASTIDRGHTEAFF
TGTGCCAGTACCATTGACAGGGGACACACTGAAGCTTTCTTT
>TRBJ1-4|NA|TRBD1|TRBV7-9
CASSLIRTGDNEKLFF
TGTGCCAGCAGCTTAATCCGGACAGGGGATAATGAAAAACTGTTTTTT
>TRBJ2-1|NA|TRBD1|TRBV2
CATPRETGGYNEQFF
TGTGCCACCCCTCGGGAGACAGGGGGCTACAATGAGCAGTTCTTC
>TRBJ1-2|few|NA|TRBV7-9
CASSLARGTSYGYTF
TGTGCCAGCAGCTTAGCGAGGGGGACAAGCTATGGCTACACCTTC
>TRBJ1-2|NA|NA|TRBV11-2
CASSLDGGTNGYTF
TGTGCCAGCAGCTTAGACGGAGGAACTAATGGCTACACCTTC
>TRBJ1-2|NA|TRBD1|TRBV5-5
CASSLVYVRGLLGGYTF
TGTGCCAGCAGCTTGGTCTACGTCAGGGGGCTGCTCGGGGGCTACACCTTC
>TRBJ2-1|NA|TRBD2|TRBV5-6
CASSPSGLAGYNEQFF
TGTGCCAGCAGCCCATCGGGACTAGCGGGGTACAATGAGCAGTTCTTC
>TRBJ1-5|few|NA|TRBV16
CASSPSGGRQPQHF
TGTGCCAGCAGCCCCTCGGGGGGAAGGCAGCCCCAGCATTTT
>TRBJ1-6|NA|NA|TRBV5-4
CASSPGQTNSPLHF
TGTGCCAGCAGCCCTGGACAGACCAATTCACCCCTCCACTTT
>TRBJ1-2|few|NA|TRBV6-5
CASSSSYGYTF
TGTGCCAGCAGCTCCAGCTATGGCTACACCTTC
>TRBJ1-3|NA|NA|TRBV5-6
CASSYRVLIPASTIYF
TGTGCCAGCAGCTACAGGGTTTTGATCCCTGCGAGCACCATATATTTT
>TRBJ1-2|NA|TRBD1|TRBV19
CASSIGTGYGYTF
TGTGCCAGTAGTATCGGGACAGGATATGGCTACACCTTC
>TRBJ2-1|once|TRBD2|TRBV27
CASSFASGSYEQFF
TGTGCCAGCAGTTTCGCTAGCGGGAGCTATGAGCAGTTCTTC
>TRBJ2-7|NA|NA|TRBV7-8
CASSWGREQYF
TGTGCCAGCAGCTGGGGGCGCGAGCAGTACTTC
>TRBJ2-1|NA|TRBD2|TRBV13
CASSRSGNLYDEQFF
TGTGCCAGCAGCCGTAGCGGGAACCTTTACGATGAGCAGTTCTTC
>TRBJ2-7|few|TRBD1|TRBV7-9
CASSPTGARYEQYF
TGTGCCAGCAGCCCAACAGGGGCGCGGTACGAGCAGTACTTC
>TRBJ1-5|NA|TRBD1|TRBV19
CASTAGAGGFSQPQHF
TGTGCCAGTACCGCCGGGGCAGGGGGCTTTTCTCAGCCCCAGCATTTT
>TRBJ1-1|NA|TRBD1|TRBV19
CASSTIISGGPVVGHLEAFF
TGTGCCAGTAGTACCATCATTTCAGGGGGCCCCGTCGTGGGCCACCTCGAAGCTTTCTTT
>TRBJ1-2|NA|NA|TRBV6-5
CASSALDNTYGYTF
TGTGCCAGCAGTGCCCTCGACAATACCTATGGCTACACCTTC
>TRBJ1-2|NA|TRBD1|TRBV29-1
CSVPTGTGGYGYTF
TGCAGCGTCCCCACCGGGACAGGGGGCTATGGCTACACCTTC
>TRBJ1-4|NA|NA|TRBV25-1
CASSDSGQPDEKLFF
TGTGCCAGCAGTGACTCAGGGCAGCCAGATGAAAAACTGTTTTTT
>TRBJ1-2|NA|NA|TRBV6-5
CATRTGNTF
TGTGCCACCCGTACGGGGAACACCTTC
>TRBJ1-2|once|TRBD1|TRBV5-1
CASSLSAGGDGYTF
TGCGCCAGCAGCTTGTCGGCAGGGGGCGATGGCTACACCTTC
>TRBJ2-7|NA|TRBD1|TRBV23-1
CASSIRTGPYEQYF
TGCGCCAGCAGTATTCGGACAGGGCCCTACGAGCAGTACTTC